The clone carrying this T cell receptor beta chain was seen just once. Its target is unknown. This entry is derived from a study of regulatory T cells in long-lasting Graves disease. Study results and caveats: TRBV28, TRBJ1-2 and TRBJ2-5 emerged as the favored segments in persistent disease. Peripheral blood alone, not thyroid tissue, underwent study. Comparison showed that persistent patients shared more public clonotypes (about 2,800) than new patients (around 1,000).

Noted time point: persistent/refractory GD, antithyroid drugs over 5 years with positive TRAb. There was RNA extracted from PBMCs, and the TCR library was made from it. V was pared by 6 bases and J by 4 bases, with 6 bases of the junction left unmatched. Germline V lookup: CDR1 SNHLY, CDR2 FYNNEI. The CDR3 totals 14 residues. Arm-PCR with iRepertoire HTBI primers amplified the CDR3 regions for these TCR beta libraries. MiXCR, run by TCRdb on the multiplex PCR reads, gives a single entry per CDR3 protein. The data contain a few hundred thousand distinct CDR3 sequences, around 20% of them seen just once; the ten biggest clones take up roughly an eighth.

The sequence was obtained from a female donor with Graves disease. The chain uses TRBV2 and TRBJ1-5, with 7 bases identical to TRBD1. Sequencing used peripheral blood mononuclear cells (PBMCs), obtained when the disease was refractory, from a patient treated with antithyroid drugs. The CDR3 DNA reads as TGTGCCAGCAGAGCCGGGACAGATAATCAGCCCCAGCATTTT. This codes for CASRAGTDNQPQHF.